These T cell receptor beta chains were read from a single sample in a study of lymphopenia after photon versus proton radiotherapy. Clones were sequenced by immunoSEQ multiplex PCR, and TCRdb holds only the in-frame ones, with some missing. The repertoire holds about 160,000 clones, around nine tenths seen once, with approximately 4.8% in the top ten. The specimen was peripheral blood, collected from a patient treated with photon-based radiotherapy. Receptor source: a man aged 45-65 years with gastric cancer. CDR3s include the opening cysteine and the closing phenylalanine or tryptophan. D genes are given only for firm matches. Part of the rows lack a size; the others show once, few, many or a class for expanded clones.

d_call: -; clone_size: -; j_call: TRBJ2-1; v_call: TRBV10-2; cdr3_nt: TGCGCCAGCAGGAGGGACGGAGGATCCTACAATGAGCAGTTCTTC; cdr3_aa: CASRRDGGSYNEQFF
d_call: TRBD2; clone_size: once; j_call: TRBJ2-7; v_call: TRBV30; cdr3_nt: TGTGCCTGGAATCCGGCGGGAGGGCGCTACGAGCAGTACTTC; cdr3_aa: CAWNPAGGRYEQYF
d_call: TRBD2; clone_size: -; j_call: TRBJ2-5; v_call: TRBV7-2; cdr3_nt: TGTGCCAGCAGCCGACAGACTAGCGGGAGGGGAGGGGAGACCCAGTACTTC; cdr3_aa: CASSRQTSGRGGETQYF
d_call: -; clone_size: -; j_call: TRBJ2-3; v_call: TRBV7-2; cdr3_nt: TGTGCCAGCAGCTCTCGACTAGTTTCAGATACGCAGTATTTT; cdr3_aa: CASSSRLVSDTQYF
d_call: TRBD1; clone_size: -; j_call: TRBJ2-2; v_call: TRBV5-1; cdr3_nt: TGCGCCAGCAGCCTCGGACAGGGGGTTGGCGGGGAGCTGTTTTTT; cdr3_aa: CASSLGQGVGGELFF
d_call: TRBD2; clone_size: -; j_call: TRBJ2-1; v_call: TRBV4-3; cdr3_nt: TGCGCCAGCAGCCATTCCTTGGGGGGGGACTACAATGAGCAGTTCTTC; cdr3_aa: CASSHSLGGDYNEQFF
d_call: -; clone_size: -; j_call: TRBJ2-7; v_call: TRBV5-1; cdr3_nt: TGCGCCAGCAGGAGAGGAGAGGGTTACTACGAGCAGTACTTC; cdr3_aa: CASRRGEGYYEQYF
d_call: -; clone_size: -; j_call: TRBJ1-2; v_call: TRBV11-1; cdr3_nt: TGTGCCAGCAGCAACGATCGGGCTGGGGGCTACACCTTC; cdr3_aa: CASSNDRAGGYTF
d_call: -; clone_size: once; j_call: TRBJ2-7; v_call: TRBV7-9; cdr3_nt: TGTGCCAGCAGCTCGCAAAACTACGAGCAGTACTTC; cdr3_aa: CASSSQNYEQYF
d_call: TRBD1; clone_size: once; j_call: TRBJ2-3; v_call: TRBV7-2; cdr3_nt: TGTGCCAGCAGCCCGGGGACAGGGAGGGCCGATACGCAGTATTTT; cdr3_aa: CASSPGTGRADTQYF
d_call: -; clone_size: -; j_call: TRBJ1-4; v_call: TRBV19; cdr3_nt: TGTGCCAGTAGTATAGGAGCAACTAATGAAAAACTGTTTTTT; cdr3_aa: CASSIGATNEKLFF
d_call: TRBD2; clone_size: -; j_call: TRBJ2-1; v_call: TRBV4-1; cdr3_nt: TGCGCCAGCAGCCATTCTAGCGGCGATTTTAGGAGCTCCTACAATGAGCAGTTCTTC; cdr3_aa: CASSHSSGDFRSSYNEQFF
d_call: -; clone_size: -; j_call: TRBJ1-2; v_call: TRBV5-4; cdr3_nt: TGTGCCAGCACCCGGGTGGGGACTGGCTATGGCTACACCTTC; cdr3_aa: CASTRVGTGYGYTF
d_call: TRBD1; clone_size: -; j_call: TRBJ1-2; v_call: TRBV29-1; cdr3_nt: TGCAGCGTTGAGGGGGCGACAGGGGGCAACTATGGCTACACCTTC; cdr3_aa: CSVEGATGGNYGYTF
d_call: TRBD1; clone_size: once; j_call: TRBJ1-1; v_call: TRBV7-9; cdr3_nt: TGTGCCAGCAGCCCACCGGGACAGGGGGCCCTGAACACTGAAGCTTTCTTT; cdr3_aa: CASSPPGQGALNTEAFF
d_call: -; clone_size: -; j_call: TRBJ2-2; v_call: TRBV7-2; cdr3_nt: TGTGCCAGCAGCCCCCCCCTCGGACTGGCGAACACCGGGGAGCTGTTTTTT; cdr3_aa: CASSPPLGLANTGELFF
d_call: -; clone_size: -; j_call: TRBJ2-5; v_call: TRBV4-3; cdr3_nt: TGCGCCAGCAGCCAAGATACTTTAGGGCTAGGGGGGAGAGAGACCCAGTACTTC; cdr3_aa: CASSQDTLGLGGRETQYF
d_call: TRBD1; clone_size: once; j_call: TRBJ2-7; v_call: TRBV28; cdr3_nt: TGTGCCAGCAGTTCCGGGACAGGGGGCACCTACGAGCAGTACTTC; cdr3_aa: CASSSGTGGTYEQYF
d_call: -; clone_size: -; j_call: TRBJ2-1; v_call: TRBV7-6; cdr3_nt: TGTGCCAGCAGCTTAGCGGGCTCATACAATGAGCAGTTCTTC; cdr3_aa: CASSLAGSYNEQFF
d_call: TRBD1; clone_size: -; j_call: TRBJ2-2; v_call: TRBV6-5; cdr3_nt: TGTGCCAGCAGCGGACAGGGGAAGAACACCGGGGAGCTGTTTTTT; cdr3_aa: CASSGQGKNTGELFF
d_call: TRBD2; clone_size: -; j_call: TRBJ2-2; v_call: TRBV25-1; cdr3_nt: TGTGCCAGTTCGAGGGAGGGTTGGACCGGGGAGCTGTTTTTT; cdr3_aa: CASSREGWTGELFF
d_call: -; clone_size: -; j_call: TRBJ2-7; v_call: TRBV6-5; cdr3_nt: TGTGCCGCCTGGCTAGAGGAAATCCACGAGCAGTACTTC; cdr3_aa: CAAWLEEIHEQYF
d_call: TRBD1; clone_size: -; j_call: TRBJ2-3; v_call: TRBV11-2; cdr3_nt: TGTGCCAGCAGCCCTACAGGGGGCACAGATACGCAGTATTTT; cdr3_aa: CASSPTGGTDTQYF
d_call: TRBD1; clone_size: -; j_call: TRBJ1-1; v_call: TRBV29-1; cdr3_nt: TGCAGCGTTGAAGAGGCGGGGGACAGGGGCCCAGCTTTCTTT; cdr3_aa: CSVEEAGDRGPAFF
d_call: -; clone_size: -; j_call: TRBJ2-5; v_call: TRBV21-1; cdr3_nt: TGTGCCAGCAGGAGACGGGAGTCTCAAGAGACCCAGTACTTC; cdr3_aa: CASRRRESQETQYF
d_call: TRBD1; clone_size: -; j_call: TRBJ1-4; v_call: TRBV30; cdr3_nt: TGTGCCTGGAGTGGAGGGGGCTCTGAAAAACTGTTTTTT; cdr3_aa: CAWSGGGSEKLFF
d_call: -; clone_size: -; j_call: TRBJ2-1; v_call: TRBV7-7; cdr3_nt: TGTGCCAGCAGCCGAATACAGGGCGATGAGCAGTTCTTC; cdr3_aa: CASSRIQGDEQFF
d_call: TRBD1; clone_size: -; j_call: TRBJ2-6; v_call: TRBV6-1; cdr3_nt: TGTGCCAGCAGTGGTCGACAGGGGGCGCCCGTTGGGGCCAACGTCCTGACTTTC; cdr3_aa: CASSGRQGAPVGANVLTF
d_call: -; clone_size: -; j_call: TRBJ2-2; v_call: TRBV7-2; cdr3_nt: TGTGCCAGCAGCTTCCAGGGTGTGACCGGGGAGCTGTTTTTT; cdr3_aa: CASSFQGVTGELFF
d_call: TRBD1; clone_size: -; j_call: TRBJ1-5; v_call: TRBV19; cdr3_nt: TGTGCCAGTGCATTGGGACAGGGCAAGAATCAGCCCCAGCATTTT; cdr3_aa: CASALGQGKNQPQHF
d_call: TRBD1; clone_size: -; j_call: TRBJ1-2; v_call: TRBV15; cdr3_nt: TGTGCCACCAGCAGAGATTCGGAGACAGGGGAAGGCTACACCTTC; cdr3_aa: CATSRDSETGEGYTF
d_call: -; clone_size: once; j_call: TRBJ2-5; v_call: TRBV9; cdr3_nt: TGTGCCAGCAGCGTAGGTGTCAGGGGTTACCAAGAGACCCAGTACTTC; cdr3_aa: CASSVGVRGYQETQYF
d_call: -; clone_size: -; j_call: TRBJ1-3; v_call: TRBV28; cdr3_nt: TGTGCCACGCTCCCCCGGGTTAGAGGAAACACCATATATTTT; cdr3_aa: CATLPRVRGNTIYF
d_call: -; clone_size: -; j_call: TRBJ1-3; v_call: TRBV19; cdr3_nt: TGTGCCAGTAGTATTTCGGGACACGAAAACTCTGGAAACACCATATATTTT; cdr3_aa: CASSISGHENSGNTIYF
d_call: -; clone_size: -; j_call: TRBJ2-1; v_call: TRBV29-1; cdr3_nt: TGCAGCGTTGTAGTAGCGCAGGGAGTGGCCGATGAGCAGTTCTTC; cdr3_aa: CSVVVAQGVADEQFF
d_call: TRBD2; clone_size: -; j_call: TRBJ2-4; v_call: TRBV4-1; cdr3_nt: TGCGCCAGCAGCCAAGAATGGGGACTAGTGAGAAACATTCAGTACTTC; cdr3_aa: CASSQEWGLVRNIQYF
d_call: -; clone_size: -; j_call: TRBJ1-1; v_call: TRBV7-9; cdr3_nt: TGTGCCAGCAGCTTAGTGGCGGGAGATCGTACTGAAGCTTTCTTT; cdr3_aa: CASSLVAGDRTEAFF
d_call: -; clone_size: -; j_call: TRBJ2-7; v_call: TRBV27; cdr3_nt: TGTGCCAGCAGTTTGTCAAACCACTACGAGCAGTACTTC; cdr3_aa: CASSLSNHYEQYF
d_call: -; clone_size: once; j_call: TRBJ1-1; v_call: TRBV30; cdr3_nt: TGTGCCTGCGTCCCCCGTTTCATGAACACTGAAGCTTTCTTT; cdr3_aa: CACVPRFMNTEAFF
d_call: TRBD2; clone_size: once; j_call: TRBJ2-3; v_call: TRBV30; cdr3_nt: TGTGCCTGGAGTGTAGGGGCGGGAGTCGCAGATACGCAGTATTTT; cdr3_aa: CAWSVGAGVADTQYF
d_call: TRBD1; clone_size: -; j_call: TRBJ1-3; v_call: TRBV5-4; cdr3_nt: TGTGCCAGCAGTCCCGGGACAGCATCGACTGGAAACACCATATATTTT; cdr3_aa: CASSPGTASTGNTIYF
d_call: TRBD2; clone_size: -; j_call: TRBJ2-2; v_call: TRBV25-1; cdr3_nt: TGTGCCAGCAGGGGGACTAGCGATGTCGGGGAGCTGTTTTTT; cdr3_aa: CASRGTSDVGELFF
d_call: -; clone_size: once; j_call: TRBJ2-7; v_call: TRBV6-1; cdr3_nt: TGTGCCAGCAGCCCACAGGGTTGGTACGAGCAGTACTTC; cdr3_aa: CASSPQGWYEQYF
d_call: -; clone_size: many; j_call: TRBJ1-1; v_call: TRBV7-8; cdr3_nt: TGTGCCACCATTGAGGCAGGGAACACTGAAGCTTTCTTT; cdr3_aa: CATIEAGNTEAFF
d_call: TRBD1; clone_size: -; j_call: TRBJ1-1; v_call: TRBV6-5; cdr3_nt: TGTGCCAGCAGCTCCGGGACAGGGGGAACAAGTGAAGCTTTCTTT; cdr3_aa: CASSSGTGGTSEAFF
d_call: TRBD1; clone_size: -; j_call: TRBJ2-7; v_call: TRBV19; cdr3_nt: TGTGCCAGTAGTTCCCCCGGGACAGGGGGGTACGAGCAGTACTTC; cdr3_aa: CASSSPGTGGYEQYF
d_call: TRBD1; clone_size: once; j_call: TRBJ2-3; v_call: TRBV6-5; cdr3_nt: TGTGCCAGCAACCTAGGACAGGGTGCAGATACGCAGTATTTT; cdr3_aa: CASNLGQGADTQYF
d_call: -; clone_size: -; j_call: TRBJ1-2; v_call: TRBV19; cdr3_nt: TGTGCCAGTAGTACGTCGAAGGACTATGGCTACACCTTC; cdr3_aa: CASSTSKDYGYTF